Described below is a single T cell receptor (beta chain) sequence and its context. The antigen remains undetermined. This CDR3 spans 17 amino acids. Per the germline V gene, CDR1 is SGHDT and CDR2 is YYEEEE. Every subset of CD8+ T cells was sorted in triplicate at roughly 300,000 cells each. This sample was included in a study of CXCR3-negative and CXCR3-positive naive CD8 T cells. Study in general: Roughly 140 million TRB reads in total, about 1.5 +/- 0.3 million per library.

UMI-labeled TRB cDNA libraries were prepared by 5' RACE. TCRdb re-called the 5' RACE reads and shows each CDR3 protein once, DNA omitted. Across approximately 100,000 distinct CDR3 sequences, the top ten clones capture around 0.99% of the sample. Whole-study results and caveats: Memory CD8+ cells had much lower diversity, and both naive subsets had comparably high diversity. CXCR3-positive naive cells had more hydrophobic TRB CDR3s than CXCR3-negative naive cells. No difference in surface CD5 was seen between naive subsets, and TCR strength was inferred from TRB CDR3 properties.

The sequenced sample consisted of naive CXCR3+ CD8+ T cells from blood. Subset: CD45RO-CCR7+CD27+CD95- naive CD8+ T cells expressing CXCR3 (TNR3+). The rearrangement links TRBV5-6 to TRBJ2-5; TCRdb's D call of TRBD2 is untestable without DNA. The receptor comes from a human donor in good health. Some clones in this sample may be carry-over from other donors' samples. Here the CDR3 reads CASSSWTQRGDQETQYF.